The rows below give T cell receptor beta chains drawn from one sample of a study. TCRdb itself ran the RT-PCR reads through MiXCR, one entry per CDR3 protein. The table includes about 680,000 distinct CDR3 sequences, 11% to 15% detected once. The sequenced sample consisted of memory CD4+ T cells from blood. Receptors originate from a female donor in good health, serving as a healthy control. CDR3s include the opening cysteine and the closing phenylalanine or tryptophan. The order of the fields is V gene, clone size, J gene, D gene, CDR3 protein, CDR3 DNA. A D gene is named only where the DNA matches it firmly. A clone size is listed for some rows: how often the clone was seen (once, few, many), or a class if it is expanded.

TRBV20-1	many	TRBJ2-1	TRBD1	CSARPGGSYNEQFF	TGCAGTGCTAGACCAGGGGGATCCTACAATGAGCAGTTCTTC
TRBV20-1	few	TRBJ2-3	TRBD2	CSAPTSGRIDTQYF	TGCAGTGCTCCGACTAGCGGGAGGATAGATACGCAGTATTTT
TRBV4-3	once	TRBJ2-5	TRBD2	CASSQDPWEGETQYF	TGCGCCAGCAGCCAAGATCCGTGGGAGGGAGAGACCCAGTACTTC
TRBV5-4	-	TRBJ2-7	-	CDSSAAGTTYEQYF	TGTGACAGCAGCGCCGCCGGGACGACCTACGAGCAGTACTTC
TRBV20-1	few	TRBJ2-3	TRBD2	CSADPGLAVNTQYF	TGCAGTGCTGATCCGGGACTAGCGGTAAATACGCAGTATTTT
TRBV6-1	few	TRBJ1-1	TRBD1	CASRVIQGAEAFF	TGTGCCAGCAGGGTTATACAGGGGGCTGAAGCTTTCTTT
TRBV29-1	many	TRBJ1-5	-	CSVGAGGQPQHF	TGCAGCGTTGGTGCGGGGGGCCAGCCCCAGCATTTT
TRBV19	-	TRBJ2-4	TRBD1	CASKRTGREDIQYF	TGTGCCAGTAAGCGGACAGGGAGAGAAGACATTCAGTACTTC
TRBV3-1	-	TRBJ2-1	TRBD1	CASSLRTGGLVNEQFF	TGTGCCAGCAGCCTTCGGACAGGGGGCTTAGTTAATGAGCAGTTCTTC
TRBV4-2	-	TRBJ2-7	-	CASSQGMGDPYEQYF	TGTGCCAGCAGCCAAGGGATGGGGGACCCCTACGAGCAGTACTTC
TRBV27	many	TRBJ2-1	-	CASSLSRTVRNEQFF	TGTGCCAGCAGTTTATCCCGGACAGTACGAAATGAGCAGTTCTTC
TRBV12-3/TRBV12-4	many	TRBJ2-5	-	CASSRDPLAETQYF	TGTGCCAGCAGTCGGGACCCCCTTGCGGAGACCCAGTACTTC
TRBV12-3/TRBV12-4	-	TRBJ1-5	-	CASSNSWGTHNQPQHF	TGTGCCAGCAGCAACTCGTGGGGGACACATAATCAGCCCCAGCATTTT
TRBV4-1	many	TRBJ2-5	-	CASSRLPARGETQYF	TGCGCCAGCAGCCGTCTCCCGGCGCGAGGGGAGACCCAGTACTTC
TRBV18	-	TRBJ1-1	-	CASSPLLEAFF	TGTGCCAGCTCACCTCTACTAGAAGCTTTCTTT
TRBV6-1	many	TRBJ2-2	-	CASRRGARELFF	TGTGCCAGCCGTCGGGGGGCACGGGAGCTGTTTTTT
TRBV5-1	many	TRBJ2-3	-	CASSLGGLTGADTQYF	TGCGCCAGCAGCTTAGGGGGACTAACGGGCGCAGATACGCAGTATTTT
TRBV14	-	TRBJ1-6	TRBD1	CASSRATGVSSPLHF	TGTGCCAGCAGCCGCGCGACAGGGGTAAGCTCACCCCTCCACTTT
TRBV24-1	-	TRBJ2-5	-	CATSATDRGGETQYF	TGTGCCACCAGTGCAACAGACAGGGGAGGGGAGACCCAGTACTTC
TRBV18	-	TRBJ1-1	-	CASSPVAGTEAFF	TGTGCCAGCTCACCCGTCGCAGGGACTGAAGCTTTCTTT
TRBV28	-	TRBJ2-7	-	CASSFDRSRSYEQYF	TGTGCCAGCAGTTTCGACAGGTCCCGCTCCTACGAGCAGTACTTC
TRBV12-3/TRBV12-4	many	TRBJ1-6	-	CASSAQGSPLHF	TGTGCCAGCAGTGCCCAGGGTTCACCCCTCCACTTT
TRBV7-9	few	TRBJ2-7	-	CASSTTDSYEQYF	TGTGCCAGCAGTACAACGGATTCCTACGAGCAGTACTTC
TRBV7-2	few	TRBJ1-3	-	CASSRTEEDSGNTIYF	TGTGCCAGCAGCCGGACCGAAGAAGACTCTGGAAACACCATATATTTT
TRBV20-1	many	TRBJ2-5	-	CSARKTDQETQYF	TGCAGTGCTAGAAAGACGGACCAAGAGACCCAGTACTTC
TRBV20-1	many	TRBJ2-7	TRBD2	CSARVPRKREGPNYEQYF	TGCAGTGCTAGAGTCCCCCGGAAGCGGGAGGGCCCCAACTACGAGCAGTACTTC
TRBV10-3	-	TRBJ2-1	-	CAISESGSRGEQFF	TGTGCCATCAGTGAGTCTGGGTCCAGAGGTGAGCAGTTCTTC
TRBV27	few	TRBJ2-7	-	CASSFGQTAYEQYF	TGTGCCAGCAGTTTTGGACAAACCGCCTACGAGCAGTACTTC
TRBV20-1	-	TRBJ2-3	-	CSADGPPSTDTQYF	TGCAGTGCCGACGGTCCCCCTAGCACAGATACGCAGTATTTT
TRBV12-3/TRBV12-4	-	TRBJ2-7	TRBD1	CASSRDRDSSSYEQYF	TGTGCCAGCAGTAGGGATAGGGACAGCAGCTCCTACGAGCAGTACTTC
TRBV11-2	-	TRBJ1-1	-	CASSLVGRAFF	TGTGCCAGCAGCTTAGTAGGGCGAGCTTTCTTT
TRBV5-1	-	TRBJ2-1	TRBD2	CASSPTAGGHNEQFF	TGCGCCAGCAGCCCGACGGCGGGAGGGCACAATGAGCAGTTCTTC
TRBV7-2	-	TRBJ2-2	-	CASSTGNGNTGELFF	TGTGCCAGCAGCACCGGGAACGGGAACACCGGGGAGCTGTTTTTT
TRBV6-2/TRBV6-3	-	TRBJ2-5	TRBD2	CASSEPGLAGVETQYF	TGTGCCAGCAGCGAACCGGGACTAGCGGGAGTGGAGACCCAGTACTTC
TRBV6-1	-	TRBJ1-1	-	CASSGWANTEAFF	TGTGCCAGCAGTGGATGGGCGAACACTGAAGCTTTCTTT
TRBV10-3	many	TRBJ1-2	-	CAISESLNYGYTF	TGTGCCATCAGTGAGTCCCTTAACTATGGCTACACCTTC
TRBV7-2	few	TRBJ1-5	TRBD1	CASSGGQGRLHF	TGTGCCAGCAGCGGAGGACAGGGAAGGTTGCATTTT